The following is a TCR beta chain sequence with its context. No antigen is known for it. No per-base quality is available; no much larger clone lies one base away. Each collaborating institution followed its own protocols to collect whole blood in K2EDTA tubes. For TCRbeta analysis, collaborators shipped samples in one of three forms: frozen whole blood, isolated PBMCs, or DNA extracted from either of those sample types. This entry belongs to a study of blood T cell repertoires in COVID-19 (dated by TCRdb to the early 2020s). Concerning the study at large: Collaborator samples came from the United States, Italy and Spain and covered acute and convalescent phases of COVID-19. The material from the prospective study consisted of cDNA or gDNA derived from T cells, B-cell-depleted T cells, or PBMCs. The repertoires were made available in a free public database intended to serve as a resource for research on the immune response to SARS-CoV-2. Where available, HLA class I and class II types were obtained from metadata supplied by the sample provider rather than from assay-based typing. The sample metadata nearly always contained a de-identified subject ID, COVID-19 status, age in years and sex. Samples were obtained from the ongoing ImmuneRACE study (first 160 participants) and from about 1,300 subjects provided by 6 global collaborators. Deeply sampled blood TCRbeta repertoires from subjects exposed to, actively infected with, or recovered from COVID-19 were included in the dataset.

Paper-wide results and their limitations: The quantity of clinical and demographic metadata differed by source and by participant and was supplied without curation.

TCRbeta CDR3 regions were amplified from genomic DNA by means of the immunoSEQ Assay, a bias-controlled multiplex PCR. The paper's processing steps were these. The number of nucleated cells in each sample was estimated from the amplification of reference gene primers within the assay. Sequence reads were collapsed and filtered to measure the absolute abundance of every unique TCRbeta CDR3 rearrangement. For each sample, productive Simpson clonality was calculated as the square root of Simpson's diversity index over productive rearrangements. Imported from immuneACCESS, the table was reduced by TCRdb to in-frame sequences with V and J called. These copies leave out some clones; in studies compared against another copy, an unresolved V gene accounts for under half, and the cause of the remainder is not known. That table supplies the V and J calls and clone size; D and trimming were determined from the DNA. The sample contains roughly 220,000 clones, roughly 80% of them found a single time. Clones ranked in the top ten supply 2% to 2.5% of the sample.

The sample consisted of peripheral blood. The TCR originated in a woman in her fifties or sixties with acute or convalescent COVID-19.

The DNA is TGTGCCAGCAGTTGGGACAGTTCTGGAAACACCATATATTTT. Its protein is CASSWDSSGNTIYF. The receptor chain draws on TRBV7-9 and TRBJ1-3, with 7 bases aligning to TRBD1. The CDR3 holds 14 amino acids from the cysteine to the phenylalanine. Only the CDR3 DNA is retained, 42 bases long and in frame from the first base. V is pruned by 6 bases and J by 1 base, leaving 3 bases of the junction without a gene match. CDR1 and CDR2 (SEHNR, FQNEAQ) derive from the germline V gene (reference sequence).